Listed below are T cell receptor beta chains from one sample, sequenced in a study of CD8 T cells in ankylosing spondylitis. Via MiXCR, TCRdb re-called the 5' RACE reads, giving one row per CDR3 protein. Of a few hundred thousand distinct CDR3 sequences listed, around 22% are singletons. The specimen sequenced was blood, either unsorted or a sorted T cell fraction (not recorded which). Every receptor here comes from a male donor with ankylosing spondylitis. Both conserved end residues are part of each CDR3. Each record gives: clone size, J gene, V gene, D gene, CDR3 protein, CDR3 DNA. D genes are given only for firm matches. Expanded clones are given a class, and other clones once, few, many or no size at all.

abundance: -
j_gene: TRBJ2-1
v_gene: TRBV20-1
d_gene: TRBD2
CDR3aa: CSARREGLYNEQFF
CDR3nt: TGCAGTGCTCGTCGGGAGGGCCTATACAATGAGCAGTTCTTC

abundance: many
j_gene: TRBJ1-1
v_gene: TRBV15
d_gene: -
CDR3aa: CATSRAGYTEAFF
CDR3nt: TGTGCCACCAGCAGAGCTGGGTACACTGAAGCTTTCTTT

abundance: -
j_gene: TRBJ2-4
v_gene: TRBV20-1
d_gene: -
CDR3aa: CSASQELAKNIQYF
CDR3nt: TGCAGTGCTAGTCAGGAACTAGCCAAAAACATTCAGTACTTC

abundance: -
j_gene: TRBJ1-5
v_gene: TRBV3-1
d_gene: -
CDR3aa: CASSKGTEQPQHF
CDR3nt: TGTGCCAGCAGCAAGGGTACGGAGCAGCCCCAGCATTTT

abundance: -
j_gene: TRBJ2-1
v_gene: TRBV28
d_gene: -
CDR3aa: CASSPRQETYNEQFF
CDR3nt: TGTGCCAGCAGTCCCCGACAGGAAACCTACAATGAGCAGTTCTTC

abundance: -
j_gene: TRBJ2-5
v_gene: TRBV5-6
d_gene: -
CDR3aa: CASSLIRGALQETQYF
CDR3nt: TGTGCCAGCAGCTTGATCCGAGGAGCGCTCCAAGAGACCCAGTACTTC

abundance: once
j_gene: TRBJ2-7
v_gene: TRBV28
d_gene: -
CDR3aa: CASNPGPLGEQYF
CDR3nt: TGTGCCAGCAATCCGGGGCCCCTTGGGGAGCAGTACTTC

abundance: few
j_gene: TRBJ2-1
v_gene: TRBV11-2
d_gene: TRBD1
CDR3aa: CASSPWTGGSYNEQFF
CDR3nt: TGTGCCAGCAGCCCCTGGACAGGGGGGTCCTACAATGAGCAGTTCTTC

abundance: once
j_gene: TRBJ1-3
v_gene: TRBV9
d_gene: -
CDR3aa: CASSVLGTSGNTIYF
CDR3nt: TGTGCCAGCAGCGTATTGGGGACCTCTGGAAACACCATATATTTT

abundance: -
j_gene: TRBJ2-7
v_gene: TRBV12-3/TRBV12-4
d_gene: -
CDR3aa: CASSFGLVAPSYHEQYF
CDR3nt: TGTGCCAGCAGTTTCGGCCTAGTCGCCCCCTCCTACCACGAGCAGTACTTC

abundance: -
j_gene: TRBJ1-1
v_gene: TRBV11-2
d_gene: -
CDR3aa: CASSLVIDSGVAFF
CDR3nt: TGTGCCAGCAGCTTAGTTATTGACTCTGGGGTGGCTTTCTTT

abundance: few
j_gene: TRBJ1-5
v_gene: TRBV7-2
d_gene: TRBD1
CDR3aa: CASSLRTGDRQPQHF
CDR3nt: TGTGCCAGCAGCTTGCGGACAGGGGATCGTCAGCCCCAGCATTTT

abundance: many
j_gene: TRBJ2-5
v_gene: TRBV18
d_gene: TRBD1
CDR3aa: CASSLEQGNQETQYF
CDR3nt: TGTGCCAGCTCACTCGAACAGGGGAACCAAGAGACCCAGTACTTC

abundance: few
j_gene: TRBJ1-1
v_gene: TRBV7-2
d_gene: -
CDR3aa: CASSLGTSRTEAFF
CDR3nt: TGTGCCAGCAGCTTAGGGACTTCGAGGACAGAAGCTTTCTTT

abundance: -
j_gene: TRBJ2-1
v_gene: TRBV11-2
d_gene: TRBD2
CDR3aa: CASSLDMAASGYNEQFF
CDR3nt: TGTGCCAGCAGCTTAGACATGGCGGCTAGCGGCTACAATGAGCAGTTCTTC

abundance: -
j_gene: TRBJ2-1
v_gene: TRBV18
d_gene: TRBD2
CDR3aa: CASSQGLAGVNNEQFF
CDR3nt: TGTGCCAGCTCACAGGGACTAGCGGGAGTAAACAATGAGCAGTTCTTC

abundance: -
j_gene: TRBJ2-1
v_gene: TRBV7-3
d_gene: TRBD2
CDR3aa: CASSLASGKYNEQFF
CDR3nt: TGTGCCAGCAGCCTCGCTAGCGGGAAGTACAATGAGCAGTTCTTC

abundance: -
j_gene: TRBJ1-2
v_gene: TRBV6-5
d_gene: -
CDR3aa: CASSYGYTSNYGYTF
CDR3nt: TGTGCCAGCAGTTACGGATACACATCTAACTATGGCTACACCTTC

abundance: few
j_gene: TRBJ1-2
v_gene: TRBV5-1
d_gene: -
CDR3aa: CASSPEGVGNGYTF
CDR3nt: TGCGCCAGCAGCCCCGAGGGGGTCGGGAACGGCTACACCTTC

abundance: -
j_gene: TRBJ1-6
v_gene: TRBV5-1
d_gene: -
CDR3aa: CASSFLDGGLNSPLHF
CDR3nt: TGCGCCAGCAGCTTCCTGGACGGAGGGCTTAATTCACCCCTCCACTTT

abundance: few
j_gene: TRBJ2-7
v_gene: TRBV4-2
d_gene: -
CDR3aa: CASSQERVTYEQYF
CDR3nt: TGTGCCAGCAGCCAAGAGCGGGTTACCTACGAGCAGTACTTC

abundance: -
j_gene: TRBJ2-5
v_gene: TRBV4-2
d_gene: TRBD2
CDR3aa: CASSQAGLAGEVEETQYF
CDR3nt: TGTGCCAGCAGCCAGGCGGGACTAGCGGGAGAAGTAGAAGAGACCCAGTACTTC

abundance: few
j_gene: TRBJ2-1
v_gene: TRBV28
d_gene: TRBD1
CDR3aa: CASTPWTGGSYNEQFF
CDR3nt: TGTGCCAGCACCCCATGGACAGGGGGCTCCTACAATGAGCAGTTCTTC